The clone carrying this T cell receptor (beta chain) was seen a single time. These data originate in a study of blood T cell repertoires in COVID-19. With 0 bases removed from V and 10 bases from J, the gap between germline ends came to 17 bases. The CDR3 totals 15 residues. Germline values: CDR1 SGHDT, CDR2 YYEEEE. Clones were sequenced by immunoSEQ multiplex PCR, and TCRdb holds only the in-frame ones, with some missing. This table holds approximately 150,000 clones, 75% to 90% found once. This receptor was identified in a woman aged 55-69 years with active or convalescent COVID-19. The sequenced material came from peripheral blood. V gene TRBV5-6 combines with J gene TRBJ2-1, with D possibly TRBD2 on 5 matching bases. CDR3 residues: CASSLERYGGTEQFF. In DNA, the CDR3 is TGTGCCAGCAGCTTGGAACGCTATGGAGGCACGGAGCAGTTCTTC.